One and the same sample provided the 29 T cell receptor beta chains below, sequenced in a study of cytomegalovirus exposure and HLA in healthy donors. Researchers ran the PCR with 60 Vbeta and 13 Jbeta primers. The table came from immunoSEQ multiplex PCR; TCRdb's copy has only in-frame clones and leaves some out. This sample's table has 150,000 to 200,000 clones. The sample taken for sequencing was PBMCs. The receptors shown here come from a woman in her sixties or seventies in good health and CMV-seronegative.

The J gene is TRBJ1-6, the V gene TRBV5-1; possible D gene TRBD1, 5 bases. The V gene lost 4 bases and the J gene lost 5 bases, with 19 bases spanning the gap. This CDR3 region has 17 residues. Germline V gene data show CDR1 as SGHRS and CDR2 as YFSETQ. CDR3 sequence reads: CASSPRGGVGDNSPLHF. The CDR3 DNA reads TGCGCCAGCAGCCCCCGTGGGGGGGTTGGGGATAATTCACCCCTCCACTTT.

This chain links TRBV27 with TRBJ1-6; D remains ambiguous. The CDR3 sequence is 13 residues long. Germline-derived CDR1 and CDR2 are MNHEY and SMNVEV (reference sequence). Trimming stripped 7 bases from V and 10 bases from J, with 14 bases between. CDR3 residues: CASTWAVGSPLHF. The CDR3 region has the DNA TGTGCCAGCACTTGGGCTGTCGGATCACCCCTCCACTTT.

V gene TRBV21-1 combines with J gene TRBJ1-5; TRBD1 was called by the table and not checked on the DNA. TRBV21-1 constitutes a pseudogene. The CDR3 length is 18 residues. CDR3 bases: TGTGCCACCGTCCCTCTCCGTAACCGGGACAGGGGCGAGCAGCCCCAGCATTTT. Protein sequence: CATVPLRNRDRGEQPQHF.

The rearrangement uses TRBV7-9 and TRBJ2-3; D remains unclear. The CDR3 has 14 amino acids. From germline, CDR1 is SEHNR and CDR2 FQNEAQ (reference sequence). The V and J ends lost 7 bases and 0 bases respectively, with 11 bases between them. The CDR3 DNA sequence: TGTGCCAGCACCTCGGTTCCTAGCACAGATACGCAGTATTTT. Protein product: CASTSVPSTDTQYF.

J is TRBJ1-2 and V is TRBV11-2, with 8 positions matching TRBD1. Germline V CDR1 and CDR2: SGHAT, FQNNGV. This CDR3 is 12 amino acids long. The V and J ends lost 8 bases and 3 bases, in that order; junction bases with no gene match: 2. For the CDR3, the DNA is TGTGCCAGCGAGGGACAGGACTATGGCTACACCTTC. Its translation: CASEGQDYGYTF.

The V call is TRBV7-8, the J call TRBJ2-3, with TRBD1 identical over 11 bases. Germline-derived CDR1 and CDR2 are SGHVS and FQNEAQ. This CDR3 region has 16 residues. Trimming at V came to 3 bases and at J to 1 base, leaving 3 bases not matched to a gene. CDR3 in DNA: TGTGCCAGCAGCTTCGGACAGGGGGCCCGCACAGATACGCAGTATTTT. As protein: CASSFGQGARTDTQYF.

The V gene is TRBV28, the J gene TRBJ1-5; 10 positions match TRBD1. In germline, CDR1 is MDHEN, CDR2 SYDVKM. The CDR3 is made up of 19 amino acids. V trimming: 4 bases; J trimming: 0 bases; junction bases outside the gene matches: 12. The CDR3 loop reads CASSSYGGQGIYSNQPQHF. The CDR3 DNA reads as TGTGCCAGCAGTTCCTATGGGGGACAGGGGATTTATAGCAATCAGCCCCAGCATTTT.

This rearrangement joins TRBV15 to TRBJ2-7; a weak D match, TRBD1 (5 bases). The germline V gene encodes CDR1 LNHNV and CDR2 YYDKDF (reference sequence). The CDR3 consists of 14 residues. The germline V and J ends were trimmed by 0 bases and 4 bases, with 10 bases remaining between them. This chain's CDR3 is CATSRDFAGYEQYF. The DNA for the CDR3 is TGTGCCACCAGCAGAGATTTCGCAGGGTACGAGCAGTACTTC.

Here the CDR3 DNA reads TGTGCCAGCAGCCGAGTACAGGGGGCGGGTGGTGAGCAGTTCTTC. It yields the protein CASSRVQGAGGEQFF. The rearrangement uses TRBV5-6 and TRBJ2-1; 9 nucleotides line up with TRBD1. With V trimmed by 4 bases and J by 9 bases, 11 bases remained unmatched. CDR1 and CDR2 (germline): SGHDT, YYEEEE. CDR3 length equals 15 residues.

This rearrangement joins TRBV11-2 to TRBJ2-6, with D tentatively TRBD2 (6 bases). This CDR3 comprises 15 residues. CDR1 and CDR2 from the germline V gene are SGHAT and FQNNGV. V was clipped by 5 bases and J by 0 bases, with 8 bases between them. CDR3 region: CASSPGSSGANVLTF. CDR3 DNA sequence: TGTGCCAGCAGCCCCGGGAGCTCTGGGGCCAACGTCCTGACTTTC. The variable domain in full, with the rest retrieved from reference TRBV11-2 and TRBJ2-6, is EAGVAQSPRYKIIEKRQSVAFWCNPISGHATLYWYQQILGQGPKLLIQFQNNGVVDDSQLPKDRFSAERLKGVDSTLKIQPAKLEDSAVYLCASSPGSSGANVLTFGAGSRLTVL.

The chain combines TRBV5-4 with TRBJ2-2, with 10 bases matching TRBD2. J was trimmed by 0 bases and V by 7 bases; bases with no gene match: 3. The CDR3 extends over 15 amino acids. Per the germline V gene, CDR1 is SGHNT and CDR2 is YYREEE (reference sequence). The CDR3 protein is CASHSGGTNTGELFF. In DNA, the CDR3 is TGTGCCAGCCATAGCGGGGGGACGAACACCGGGGAGCTGTTTTTT. The whole variable domain, remainder taken from reference TRBV5-4 and TRBJ2-2, is ETGVTQSPTHLIKTRGQQVTLRCSSQSGHNTVSWYQQALGQGPQFIFQYYREEENGRGNFPPRFSGLQFPNYSSELNVNALELDDSALYLCASHSGGTNTGELFFGEGSRLTVL.

The J gene is TRBJ1-1, the V gene TRBV5-6; TRBD1 matches at 8 bases. Trimming took 5 bases from V and 2 from J; bases not matched to a gene: 11. Germline CDR1 is SGHDT and CDR2 is YYEEEE. CDR3 size: 16 residues. CDR3 DNA sequence: TGTGCCAGCAGACGGAGGACAGGGTCGGCCAACACTGAAGCTTTCTTT. It is translated as CASRRRTGSANTEAFF.

The chain employs TRBV6-4 and TRBJ1-1; 9 nucleotides match TRBD1. The CDR3 is 13 amino acids. V gave up 6 bases and J gave up 3 bases; unmatched junction bases: 2. Germline CDR1 MRHNA, CDR2 SNTAGT. The CDR3 spells CASSRDRDTEAFF. The DNA of the CDR3 is TGTGCCAGCAGCCGGGACAGGGACACTGAAGCTTTCTTT.

The chain joins TRBV2 to TRBJ2-5, with 10 bases aligning to TRBD2. With V trimmed by 1 base and J by 5 bases, 13 bases remained unmatched. The CDR3 consists of 18 residues. Germline lookup yields CDR1 SNHLY and CDR2 FYNNEI. CDR3 amino acids: CASSEGIMSGGARETQYF. The CDR3 nucleotides read TGTGCCAGCAGTGAAGGGATCATGAGCGGGGGGGCCCGGGAGACCCAGTACTTC.

This chain joins TRBV5-1 and TRBJ2-1, with 7 positions matching TRBD1. The CDR3 contains 16 residues. Germline-derived CDR1 and CDR2 are SGHRS and YFSETQ. After removal of 5 bases from V and 7 bases from J, the junction contained 15 bases not matched to a gene. CDR3 loop: CASSSTTGPSLNEQFF. The CDR3 DNA is TGCGCCAGCAGTTCTACGACAGGGCCTTCTCTGAATGAGCAGTTCTTC. The variable domain in full, with the rest retrieved from reference TRBV5-1 and TRBJ2-1, is KAGVTQTPRYLIKTRGQQVTLSCSPISGHRSVSWYQQTPGQGLQFLFEYFSETQRNKGNFPGRFSGRQFSNSRSEMNVSTLELGDSALYLCASSSTTGPSLNEQFFGPGTRLTVL.

This chain links TRBV7-9 with TRBJ1-5; D might be TRBD1 (5 bases). V gave up 1 base and J gave up 4 bases, with 11 bases separating them. This CDR3 region has 15 residues. Per the germline V gene, CDR1 is SEHNR and CDR2 is FQNEAQ (reference sequence). For the CDR3, the DNA is TGTGCCAGCAGCTTAGGGCTCGGGGGGAATCAGCCCCAGCATTTT. Amino acid sequence: CASSLGLGGNQPQHF.

V usage is TRBV5-1 and J usage is TRBJ2-3, with a possible D match to TRBD1 (6 bases). CDR3 size: 16 residues. Germline V gene lookup returns CDR1 SGHRS and CDR2 YFSETQ. V was clipped by 4 bases and J by 0 bases, with 15 bases between them. CDR3 protein: CASSPQGRRSTDTQYF. The CDR3 nucleotides read TGCGCCAGCAGCCCCCAGGGGCGGCGGAGCACAGATACGCAGTATTTT.

The V call is TRBV10-2, the J call TRBJ2-1; TRBD2 matches at 7 bases. Per the germline V gene, CDR1 is WSHSY and CDR2 is SAAADI. This CDR3 is built from 16 residues. V lost 6 bases, J lost 6 bases, and 14 bases stayed unmatched. This CDR3 reads CASSPSGSGIGNEQFF. As DNA, the CDR3 is TGCGCCAGCAGCCCATCGGGGAGCGGGATCGGCAATGAGCAGTTCTTC.

This rearrangement joins TRBV29-1 to TRBJ1-3, with D hard to call. This CDR3 spans 11 amino acids. CDR1 and CDR2 from the germline V gene are SQVTM and ANQGSEA. V was shortened by 4 bases and J by 4 bases, with 5 bases between the two germline ends. This CDR3 reads CSVAEGNTIYF. In DNA form, the CDR3 reads TGCAGCGTTGCCGAGGGAAACACCATATATTTT.

V and J are TRBV18 and TRBJ2-5; 8 nucleotides align to TRBD1. CDR1 is KGHSH, CDR2 LQKENI, per germline. Unmatched junction bases numbered 6, after V lost 3 bases and J lost 3 bases. CDR3 length: 15 amino acids. CDR3 loop: CASSPAGGAEETQYF. The DNA for the CDR3 is TGTGCCAGCTCACCGGCAGGGGGCGCGGAAGAGACCCAGTACTTC. Drawing the rest from reference TRBV18 and TRBJ2-5, the complete variable domain is NAGVMQNPRHLVRRRGQEARLRCSPMKGHSHVYWYRQLPEEGLKFMVYLQKENIIDESGMPKERFSAEFPKEGPSILRIQQVVRGDSAAYFCASSPAGGAEETQYFGPGTRLLVL.

V gene TRBV23-1 combines with J gene TRBJ1-2, with TRBD1 matching 7 bases. TRBV23-1 is an ORF for which the function is uncertain. V was pared by 8 bases and J by 5 bases, with 17 bases of the junction left unmatched. The CDR3 is made up of 16 amino acids. This CDR3 is CASPRREGAGMYGYTF. The CDR3, as DNA: TGCGCCAGCCCCCGGCGGGAGGGGGCGGGTATGTATGGCTACACCTTC.

The chain has TRBV7-9 and TRBJ2-5, with D perhaps TRBD1 (6 bases). This CDR3 has 15 amino acids. Germline V gives CDR1 SEHNR, CDR2 FQNEAQ (reference sequence). Trimming shortened V by 1 base and J by 4 bases, and 13 bases separated the two germline ends. CDR3 coding DNA: TGTGCCAGCAGCTTAGGAGACAGGATAATAGAGACCCAGTACTTC. The encoded protein is CASSLGDRIIETQYF.

The J gene is TRBJ1-6, the V gene TRBV21-1; the DNA was not used to check the table's D call, TRBD1. TRBV21-1 is marked as a pseudogene. CDR3 length equals 17 residues. CDR3 in DNA: TGTGCCAGCAGCCCGCGGACAGGGAGAGTAAATAATTCACCCCTCCACTTT. Encoded protein: CASSPRTGRVNNSPLHF.

The genes are TRBV15 and TRBJ1-1; tentatively, D is TRBD1 (5 bases). Germline values: CDR1 LNHNV, CDR2 YYDKDF (reference sequence). The V end was cut by 5 bases, the J end by 5 bases, with 9 bases between. The CDR3 spans 12 residues. In DNA form, the CDR3 reads TGTGCCACCAGCCGTGGGGGGACTGAAGCTTTCTTT. It translates to CATSRGGTEAFF. Combining the CDR3 with reference TRBV15 and TRBJ1-1 gives the whole variable domain DAMVIQNPRYQVTQFGKPVTLSCSQTLNHNVMYWYQQKSSQAPKLLFHYYDKDFNNEADTPDNFQSRRPNTSFCFLDIRSPGLGDTAMYLCATSRGGTEAFFGQGTRLTVV.

This chain connects TRBV7-9 to TRBJ2-5; 14 nucleotides align to TRBD2. The trim removed 7 bases at V and 4 bases at J, leaving 8 bases unmatched. This CDR3 contains 16 residues. Germline V lookup: CDR1 SEHNR, CDR2 FQNEAQ (reference sequence). As DNA, the CDR3 is TGTGCCAGCACCCAGACTAGCGGGGGGGTAAGAGAGACCCAGTACTTC. Residues: CASTQTSGGVRETQYF.

The rearrangement uses TRBV6-4 and TRBJ2-1, with TRBD1 matching over 9 bases. V lost 0 bases, J lost 1 base, and 4 bases stayed unmatched. Germline CDR1 and CDR2: MRHNA and SNTAGT. The CDR3 is 17 residues long. CDR3 loop: CASSDSADRGSYNEQFF. The CDR3, as DNA: TGTGCCAGCAGTGACTCCGCGGACAGGGGTTCCTACAATGAGCAGTTCTTC.

J is TRBJ1-2 and V is TRBV7-8; D possibly corresponds to TRBD1 (6 bases). V was shortened by 2 bases and J by 4 bases, with 20 bases between the two germline ends. CDR3 length: 17 residues. Germline V CDR1 and CDR2: SGHVS, FQNEAQ. The CDR3 DNA is TGTGCCAGCAGCTTATTCCGGGACACCCGCCTAGGCTATGGCTACACCTTC. Translating it yields CASSLFRDTRLGYGYTF. Combining the CDR3 with reference TRBV7-8 and TRBJ1-2 gives the whole variable domain GAGVSQSPRYKVAKRGQDVALRCDPISGHVSLFWYQQALGQGPEFLTYFQNEAQLDKSGLPSDRFFAERPEGSVSTLKIQRTQQEDSAVYLCASSLFRDTRLGYGYTFGSGTRLTVV.

The rearrangement uses TRBV5-6 and TRBJ2-5; D may be TRBD2 (6 bases). Germline CDR1 SGHDT, CDR2 YYEEEE. The V end was cut by 4 bases, the J end by 7 bases, with 20 bases between. The CDR3 loop spans 15 amino acids. The CDR3 DNA follows: TGTGCCAGCAGCCCGTTTGGGGCGGGGAAAGGGACCCAGTACTTC. It codes for CASSPFGAGKGTQYF.

DNA of the CDR3: TGTGCCAGCAGTTACACTCGACAAAACAATCAGCCCCAGCATTTT. Translated: CASSYTRQNNQPQHF. The chain carries TRBV6-5 and TRBJ1-5; D remains unclear. The CDR3 length is 15 residues. The V gene lost 2 bases and the J gene lost 3 bases, with 11 bases spanning the gap. Germline V gene data show CDR1 as MNHEY and CDR2 as SVGAGI.